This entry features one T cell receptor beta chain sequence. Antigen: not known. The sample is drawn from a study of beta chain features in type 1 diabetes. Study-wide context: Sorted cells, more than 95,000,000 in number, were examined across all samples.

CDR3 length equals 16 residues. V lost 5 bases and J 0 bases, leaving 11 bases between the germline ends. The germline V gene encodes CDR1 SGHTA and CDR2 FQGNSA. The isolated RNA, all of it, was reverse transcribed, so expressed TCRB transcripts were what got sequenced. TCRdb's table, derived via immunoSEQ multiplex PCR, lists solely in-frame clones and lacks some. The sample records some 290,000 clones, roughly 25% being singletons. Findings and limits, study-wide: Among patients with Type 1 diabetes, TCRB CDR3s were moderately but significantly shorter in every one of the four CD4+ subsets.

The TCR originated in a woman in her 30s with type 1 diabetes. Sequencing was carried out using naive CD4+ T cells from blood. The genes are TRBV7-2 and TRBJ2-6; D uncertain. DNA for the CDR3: TGTGCCAGCAGCCGAGATGCTAGCTCTGGGGCCAACGTCCTGACTTTC. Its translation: CASSRDASSGANVLTF.